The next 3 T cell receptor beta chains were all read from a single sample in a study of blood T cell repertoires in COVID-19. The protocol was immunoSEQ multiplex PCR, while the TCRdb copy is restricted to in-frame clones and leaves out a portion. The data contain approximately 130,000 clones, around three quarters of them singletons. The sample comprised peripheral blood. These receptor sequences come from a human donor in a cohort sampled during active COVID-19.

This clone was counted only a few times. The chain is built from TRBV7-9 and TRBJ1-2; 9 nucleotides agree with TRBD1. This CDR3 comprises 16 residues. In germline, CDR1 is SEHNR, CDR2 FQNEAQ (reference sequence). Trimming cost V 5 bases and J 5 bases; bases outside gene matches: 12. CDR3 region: CASSRNRDRVEYGYTF. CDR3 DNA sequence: TGTGCCAGCAGCCGAAACCGGGACAGGGTAGAATATGGCTACACCTTC.

This chain's CDR3 is CASSEQIYGYTF. In DNA, the CDR3 is TGTGCCAGCAGTGAACAGATCTATGGCTACACCTTC. The chain employs TRBV6-1 and TRBJ1-2; no clear D gene. This CDR3 spans 12 amino acids. Germline V lookup: CDR1 MNHNS, CDR2 SASEGT. V lost 2 bases to trimming and J lost 4 bases, with 5 bases between them.

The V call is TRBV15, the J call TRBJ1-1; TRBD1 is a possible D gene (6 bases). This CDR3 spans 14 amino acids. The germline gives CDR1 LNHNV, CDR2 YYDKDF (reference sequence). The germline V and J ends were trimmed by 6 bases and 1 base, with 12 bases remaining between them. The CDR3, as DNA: TGTGCCACCAGAAAACAGGGTAGGAACACTGAAGCTTTCTTT. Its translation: CATRKQGRNTEAFF.